This T cell receptor (beta chain) was captured in a study of T-cell reconstitution after alpha-beta-depleted transplantation in children. Only a few counts were recorded for this clonotype. CDR3 length: 16 residues. The V end was cut by 3 bases, the J end by 4 bases, with 16 bases between. The germline V gene encodes CDR1 KGHSH and CDR2 LQKENI. It was with unique molecular identifiers that the TCRbeta library was prepared. MiXCR, run by TCRdb on the PCR reads, gives a single entry per CDR3 protein. The sample contains tens of thousands of distinct CDR3 sequences, about 40% of which appear only once. The V and J genes are TRBV18 and TRBJ2-1; D is possibly TRBD1 (6 bases). The specimen comprised PBMCs, mostly from graft donor cells, sampled 360 days after TCRalphabeta/CD19-depleted stem cell transplant. The sequence was collected from a male patient younger than 18 who had a stem cell transplant for acute lymphoblastic leukemia, so the T cells may come from the graft donor. The CDR3 DNA sequence: TGTGCCAGCTCACCGCCCCGCAGAAGGGGGTACAATGAGCAGTTCTTC. Residues: CASSPPRRRGYNEQFF.